The rows below give T cell receptor beta chains drawn from one sample of a study of T cell responses to AZD1222 COVID-19 vaccine. The protocol was immunoSEQ multiplex PCR, while the TCRdb copy is restricted to in-frame clones and leaves out a portion. This sample has about 140,000 clones, with under 95% found just once. The input for sequencing was peripheral blood, taken on day 0 of AZD1222 vaccination. The source of these receptors is an adult in good health. CDR3s include the opening cysteine and the closing phenylalanine or tryptophan. Each record gives: D gene, V gene, clone size, J gene, CDR3 length, CDR3 DNA, CDR3 protein. A D gene is named only where the DNA matches it firmly. Clone size is stated in some rows and not others, as once, few, many or a class when expanded.

D gene: NA
V gene: TRBV6-5
clone size: NA
J gene: TRBJ1-1
CDR3 length: 15
CDR3 DNA: TGTGCCAGCAGTACGTACAGGGTAGGGAACACTGAAGCTTTCTTT
CDR3 protein: CASSTYRVGNTEAFF

D gene: NA
V gene: TRBV28
clone size: NA
J gene: TRBJ1-6
CDR3 length: 18
CDR3 DNA: TGTGCCAGCACCGACGAAGAGGTGCCCATCTCCTATAATTCACCCCTCCACTTT
CDR3 protein: CASTDEEVPISYNSPLHF

D gene: NA
V gene: TRBV19
clone size: once
J gene: TRBJ1-5
CDR3 length: 15
CDR3 DNA: TGTGCCAGTAGGGGGGACACTTGGAGCAATCAGCCCCAGCATTTT
CDR3 protein: CASRGDTWSNQPQHF

D gene: NA
V gene: TRBV15
clone size: NA
J gene: TRBJ1-3
CDR3 length: 15
CDR3 DNA: TGTGCCACCAGCAATCAACGGGGATCAGGAAACACCATATATTTT
CDR3 protein: CATSNQRGSGNTIYF

D gene: NA
V gene: TRBV27
clone size: NA
J gene: TRBJ1-5
CDR3 length: 15
CDR3 DNA: TGTGCCAGCAGCTCAGACCTTTATAGCAATCAGCCCCAGCATTTT
CDR3 protein: CASSSDLYSNQPQHF

D gene: TRBD1
V gene: TRBV19
clone size: few
J gene: TRBJ1-2
CDR3 length: 12
CDR3 DNA: TGTGCCAGTAGAGCAGGGGGCGATGGCTACACCTTC
CDR3 protein: CASRAGGDGYTF

D gene: TRBD1
V gene: TRBV7-6
clone size: NA
J gene: TRBJ2-7
CDR3 length: 15
CDR3 DNA: TGTGCCAGCAGCTACGGACAGGGTTTGGAGTCAGAGCAGTACTTC
CDR3 protein: CASSYGQGLESEQYF

D gene: NA
V gene: TRBV27
clone size: NA
J gene: TRBJ1-1
CDR3 length: 15
CDR3 DNA: TGTGCCAGCAGTTTATCGGGCGGGATGAACACTGAAGCTTTCTTT
CDR3 protein: CASSLSGGMNTEAFF

D gene: NA
V gene: TRBV5-5
clone size: NA
J gene: TRBJ2-7
CDR3 length: 13
CDR3 DNA: TGTGCCAGCCGGCCCGGACTAAGCTACGAGCAGTACTTC
CDR3 protein: CASRPGLSYEQYF

D gene: NA
V gene: TRBV3-1/TRBV3-2
clone size: NA
J gene: TRBJ1-2
CDR3 length: 13
CDR3 DNA: TGTGCCAGCAGCCAAGCGGACACCTATGGCTACACCTTC
CDR3 protein: CASSQADTYGYTF

D gene: NA
V gene: TRBV28
clone size: NA
J gene: TRBJ2-7
CDR3 length: 11
CDR3 DNA: TGTGCCAGCAGCAGGGCTCGGGAGCAGTACTTC
CDR3 protein: CASSRAREQYF

D gene: NA
V gene: TRBV6-5
clone size: NA
J gene: TRBJ2-5
CDR3 length: 13
CDR3 DNA: TGTGCCAGCAGCTCCTCGACCAGGGAGACCCAGTACTTC
CDR3 protein: CASSSSTRETQYF

D gene: NA
V gene: TRBV4-2
clone size: NA
J gene: TRBJ2-1
CDR3 length: 14
CDR3 DNA: TGTGCCAGCAGCCAAGTCGGACAGAACAATGAGCAGTTCTTC
CDR3 protein: CASSQVGQNNEQFF

D gene: TRBD1
V gene: TRBV28
clone size: NA
J gene: TRBJ1-2
CDR3 length: 16
CDR3 DNA: TGTGCCAGCATCTCCCTACAGGGGAGTTATAACTATGGCTACACCTTC
CDR3 protein: CASISLQGSYNYGYTF

D gene: TRBD2
V gene: TRBV28
clone size: NA
J gene: TRBJ2-3
CDR3 length: 15
CDR3 DNA: TGTGCCAGCAGTTTACTAGCGGGAAAGACAGATACGCAGTATTTT
CDR3 protein: CASSLLAGKTDTQYF

D gene: TRBD1
V gene: TRBV24-1
clone size: once
J gene: TRBJ2-7
CDR3 length: 11
CDR3 DNA: TGTGCCACCAGTCGGACAGGGGAGCAGTACTTC
CDR3 protein: CATSRTGEQYF

D gene: TRBD1
V gene: TRBV7-9
clone size: NA
J gene: TRBJ1-2
CDR3 length: 16
CDR3 DNA: TGTGCCAGCAGTCCAGGGGGGACAGGGGGCCTCTATGGCTACACCTTC
CDR3 protein: CASSPGGTGGLYGYTF

D gene: NA
V gene: TRBV6-2/TRBV6-3
clone size: NA
J gene: TRBJ2-2
CDR3 length: 16
CDR3 DNA: TGTGCCAGCAGCGAATCCGAAATGGGAGACGCCGGGGAGCTGTTTTTT
CDR3 protein: CASSESEMGDAGELFF

D gene: NA
V gene: TRBV21-1
clone size: NA
J gene: TRBJ2-7
CDR3 length: 13
CDR3 DNA: TGTGCCAGCAGCAGGAGTCCTTGGTACGAGCAGTACTTC
CDR3 protein: CASSRSPWYEQYF

D gene: TRBD1
V gene: TRBV30
clone size: NA
J gene: TRBJ2-7
CDR3 length: 13
CDR3 DNA: TGTGCCTGGAGCCGGGACAGGGGCTACGAGCAGTACTTC
CDR3 protein: CAWSRDRGYEQYF

D gene: NA
V gene: TRBV5-4
clone size: NA
J gene: TRBJ1-1
CDR3 length: 17
CDR3 DNA: TGTGCCAGCAGCAACAATGGACAAGGGGCGAGGAACACTGAAGCTTTCTTT
CDR3 protein: CASSNNGQGARNTEAFF

D gene: TRBD2
V gene: TRBV6-4
clone size: NA
J gene: TRBJ2-5
CDR3 length: 15
CDR3 DNA: TGTGCCAGCAGTGACGGGACTAGCGGGAGGGAGACCCAGTACTTC
CDR3 protein: CASSDGTSGRETQYF

D gene: TRBD1
V gene: TRBV13
clone size: NA
J gene: TRBJ1-6
CDR3 length: 16
CDR3 DNA: TGTGCCAGCAGCTTTTGGCTGACAGGGGTTAATTCACCCCTCCACTTT
CDR3 protein: CASSFWLTGVNSPLHF

D gene: TRBD2
V gene: TRBV29-1
clone size: NA
J gene: TRBJ2-7
CDR3 length: 13
CDR3 DNA: TGCAGCGGGGGGGCGGGGGGTTTATACGAGCAGTACTTC
CDR3 protein: CSGGAGGLYEQYF

D gene: NA
V gene: TRBV7-6
clone size: NA
J gene: TRBJ2-5
CDR3 length: 15
CDR3 DNA: TGTGCCAGCAGCTTAGAAGGGTCGACGGTAGGGACCCAGTACTTC
CDR3 protein: CASSLEGSTVGTQYF

D gene: NA
V gene: TRBV4-3
clone size: few
J gene: TRBJ1-2
CDR3 length: 15
CDR3 DNA: TGCGCCAGCAGCTTCAGGAGAGGGGGAACGGATGGCTACACCTTC
CDR3 protein: CASSFRRGGTDGYTF

D gene: TRBD1
V gene: TRBV2
clone size: NA
J gene: TRBJ2-3
CDR3 length: 14
CDR3 DNA: TGTGCCATCATAAACAGGGGTCGTACAGATACGCAGTATTTT
CDR3 protein: CAIINRGRTDTQYF

D gene: TRBD2
V gene: TRBV5-4
clone size: NA
J gene: TRBJ2-1
CDR3 length: 15
CDR3 DNA: TGTGCCAGCAGCTTCAGAACTAGCGGGGGGAATGAGCAGTTCTTC
CDR3 protein: CASSFRTSGGNEQFF